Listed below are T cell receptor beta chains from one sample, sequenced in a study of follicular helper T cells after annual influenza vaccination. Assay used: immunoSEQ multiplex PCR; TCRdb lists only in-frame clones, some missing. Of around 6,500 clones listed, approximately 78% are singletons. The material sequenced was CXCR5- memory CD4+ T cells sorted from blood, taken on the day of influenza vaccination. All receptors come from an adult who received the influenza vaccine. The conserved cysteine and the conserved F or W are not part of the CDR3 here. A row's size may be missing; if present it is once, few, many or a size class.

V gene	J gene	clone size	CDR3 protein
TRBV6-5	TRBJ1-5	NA	ASSLTGNSNQPQH
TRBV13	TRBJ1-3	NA	ASSLSAGGYAGNTIY
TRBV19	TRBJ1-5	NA	ASSMGGSGPQH
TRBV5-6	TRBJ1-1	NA	ASSAGTGGLAF
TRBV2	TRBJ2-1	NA	ASNLVRTYNEQF
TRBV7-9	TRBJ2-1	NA	ASSLLGGSYNEQF
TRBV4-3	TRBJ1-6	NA	ASSQVIGQLNSPLH
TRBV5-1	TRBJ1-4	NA	ASSSGTPSGNEKLF
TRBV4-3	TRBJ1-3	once	ASSQVGVSWNTIY
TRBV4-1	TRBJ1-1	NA	ASSPERVNTEAF
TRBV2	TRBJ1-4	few	ASSREAEEKLF
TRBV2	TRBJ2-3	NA	ASSVRLWDTQY
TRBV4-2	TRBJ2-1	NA	ASSPTSGTQGNEQF
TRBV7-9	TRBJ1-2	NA	ASSLRDYYGYT
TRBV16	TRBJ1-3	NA	ASSQLQGGLYGNTIY
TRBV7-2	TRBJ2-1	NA	ASGRGLQVEQF
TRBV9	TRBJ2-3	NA	ASSPGTRTDTQY
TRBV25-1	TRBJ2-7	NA	ASIPPRVSYEQY
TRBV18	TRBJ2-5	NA	ASSPPTGQGARETQY
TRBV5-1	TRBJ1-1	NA	ASSHETGLNTEAF
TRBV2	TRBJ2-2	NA	ASSGGWGTNTGELF
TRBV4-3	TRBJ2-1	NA	ASSQDSRANEQF
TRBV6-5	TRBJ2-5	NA	ASSSSDETQY
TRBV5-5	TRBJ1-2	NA	ASSLEGYTSPYGYT
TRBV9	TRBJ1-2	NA	ASRNKSQGDYGYT
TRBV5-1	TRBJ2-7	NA	ASSLVTGYSYEQY
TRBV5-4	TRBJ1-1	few	ASSLITGSGEAF
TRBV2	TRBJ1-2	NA	ASSRAVGNYGYT
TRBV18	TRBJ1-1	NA	ASSPGDGMNTEAF
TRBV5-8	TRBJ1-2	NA	ASSLRGSGYGYT
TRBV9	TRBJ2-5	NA	ASSRVGETQY
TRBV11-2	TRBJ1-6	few	ASSLESGFNSPLH
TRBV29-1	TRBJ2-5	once	SVGNSHVGTQY
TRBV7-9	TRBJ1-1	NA	ASYRGPSSEAF
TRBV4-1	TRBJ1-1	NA	ASSHLPSGGLAF
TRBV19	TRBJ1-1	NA	ASSHWGQRRVEAF
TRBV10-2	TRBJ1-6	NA	ASSESAAARGSPLH
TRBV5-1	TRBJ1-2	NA	ASSLTALMGYGYT
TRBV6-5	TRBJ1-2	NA	ASSYGRLLYGYT
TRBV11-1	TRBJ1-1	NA	ASSPWGENTEAF
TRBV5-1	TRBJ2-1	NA	ASARLEKNNEQF
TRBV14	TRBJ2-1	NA	ASSRSQGLRNNEQF
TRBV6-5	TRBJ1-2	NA	ASRRTGVYGYT
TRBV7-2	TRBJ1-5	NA	ASSSDRGYQPQH
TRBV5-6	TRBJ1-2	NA	ASSPTGRYGYT